Reported below is one TCR beta chain. CDR1 and CDR2 (germline): SGHVS, FQNEAQ. This CDR3 has 15 amino acids. Losses at the gene ends were 7 bases for V and 3 bases for J; bases not matched to a gene: 8. This entry comes from a study of sequential checkpoint blockade in melanoma. Treatment meaning: randomized to nivolumab then ipilimumab (arm A) or the reverse (arm B). TCRdb keeps only in-frame clones here, not all; method: immunoSEQ multiplex PCR. The sample carries 1,500 to 2,000 clones, around four fifths recorded once. Sequencing used CD8+ T cells sorted from blood (inferred from file names), obtained from a patient given nivolumab and ipilimumab in sequence. The sequence came from a human donor with melanoma. The J gene is TRBJ2-7, the V gene TRBV7-8; 11 bases map to TRBD2. CDR3 sequence (DNA): TGTGCCAGCACCCTCGGGACTAGCGGAAACTACGAGCAGTACTTC. Translating gives CASTLGTSGNYEQYF.